Presented here are 2 T cell receptor beta chains from one specimen sequenced in a study of blood T cells in healthy people across ages. Sample-barcoded 5' priming and a J-beta primer mix drove a second PCR of 7 to 11 cycles. TCRdb re-analysed the 5' RACE reads in MiXCR, keeping a single row per CDR3 protein. The data hold about 680,000 distinct CDR3 sequences, with roughly 49% observed a single time. Sequencing used blood. These receptors were collected from a woman aged 55-69 years in good health.

This clonotype was observed a single time. V usage is TRBV7-3 and J usage is TRBJ1-1; 9 bases line up with TRBD1. Germline CDR1 reads SGHTA; CDR2 reads FQGTGA. Unmatched junction bases numbered 19, after V lost 8 bases and J lost 9 bases. This CDR3 spans 16 amino acids. The CDR3 coding sequence is TGTGCCAGCGGCCCAACAGGGGGACAGGGTAACATGAAAGCTTTCTTT. As protein: CASGPTGGQGNMKAFF.

V is TRBV7-6 and J is TRBJ2-7, with D perhaps matching TRBD1 or TRBD2 (5 bases each). With 5 bases removed from V and 3 bases from J, the gap between germline ends came to 14 bases. This CDR3 has 14 amino acids. CDR1 SGHVS and CDR2 FNYEAQ come from the germline V gene. As DNA, the CDR3 is TGTGCCAGCAGCGTTGGGGGAAACCTCTACGAGCAGTACTTC. Its protein is CASSVGGNLYEQYF.